This T cell receptor (beta chain) is drawn from a study of CD8+CD57+ T cells in acquired aplastic anemia. Study information: Sorted CD4+ and CD8+ cell DNA averaged roughly 3.2 ug. General study findings and limits: Common to patients and controls were about 31 CD8+ CDR3 sequences. Controls did not differ significantly from patients in CD8+ Simpson's diversity.

CDR3 and TCR beta VDJ profiling relied on genomic DNA as the template. TCRdb redid the calling of the reads with MiXCR, one entry per CDR3 protein. The repertoire holds fewer than 200,000 distinct CDR3 sequences, about 48% seen once, with approximately 1% in the top ten. Details on this clonotype: What it binds is unknown.

From germline, CDR1 is SGHVS and CDR2 FQNEAQ. Trimming stripped 5 bases from V and 3 bases from J, with 10 bases between. The CDR3 runs 13 residues. The sequence was obtained from a human donor in good health. This rearrangement joins TRBV7-8 to TRBJ1-2; D gene unclear. Source material: sorted CD4+, CD8+, or CD8+CD57+ T cells (not recorded which) from PBMCs. This CDR3 is CASSAMVHYGYTF. In DNA, the CDR3 is TGTGCCAGCAGCGCTATGGTCCACTATGGCTACACCTTC.